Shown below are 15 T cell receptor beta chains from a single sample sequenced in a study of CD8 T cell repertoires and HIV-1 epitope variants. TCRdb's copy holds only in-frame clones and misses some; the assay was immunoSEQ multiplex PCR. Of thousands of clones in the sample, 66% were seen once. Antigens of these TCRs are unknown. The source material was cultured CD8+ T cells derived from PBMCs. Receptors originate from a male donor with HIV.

The chain's CDR3 is CATLPWVEAHEQYF. The CDR3 DNA reads as TGTGCCACACTCCCGTGGGTTGAAGCGCACGAGCAGTACTTC. The chain uses TRBV10-3 and TRBJ2-7; D ambiguous. V lost 10 bases, J lost 5 bases, and 21 bases lay in between. The CDR3 length is 14 residues. Per germline, CDR1 ENHRY and CDR2 SYGVKD.

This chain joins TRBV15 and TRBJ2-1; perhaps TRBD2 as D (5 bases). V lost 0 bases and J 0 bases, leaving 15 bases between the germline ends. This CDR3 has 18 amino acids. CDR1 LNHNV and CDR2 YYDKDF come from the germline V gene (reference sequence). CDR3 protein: CATSRDRGGSVSYNEQFF. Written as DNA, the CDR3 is TGTGCCACCAGCAGAGATCGGGGTGGTAGCGTCTCCTACAATGAGCAGTTCTTC.

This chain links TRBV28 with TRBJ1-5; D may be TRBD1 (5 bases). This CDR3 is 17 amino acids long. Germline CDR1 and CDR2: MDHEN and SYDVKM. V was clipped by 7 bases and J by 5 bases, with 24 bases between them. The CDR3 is CASTQGGGEGAHQPQHF. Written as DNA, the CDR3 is TGTGCCAGCACCCAAGGAGGAGGGGAAGGGGCCCATCAGCCCCAGCATTTT. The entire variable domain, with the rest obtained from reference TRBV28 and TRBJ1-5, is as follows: DVKVTQSSRYLVKRTGEKVFLECVQDMDHENMFWYRQDPGLGLRLIYFSYDVKMKEKGDIPEGYSVSREKKERFSLILESASTNQTSMYLCASTQGGGEGAHQPQHFGDGTRLSIL.

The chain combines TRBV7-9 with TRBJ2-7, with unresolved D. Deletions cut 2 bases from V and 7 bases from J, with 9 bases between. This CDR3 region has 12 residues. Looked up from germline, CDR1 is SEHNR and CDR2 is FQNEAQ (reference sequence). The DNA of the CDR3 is TGTGCCAGCAGCTTAATCGGTAGGGAGCAGTACTTC. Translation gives CASSLIGREQYF.

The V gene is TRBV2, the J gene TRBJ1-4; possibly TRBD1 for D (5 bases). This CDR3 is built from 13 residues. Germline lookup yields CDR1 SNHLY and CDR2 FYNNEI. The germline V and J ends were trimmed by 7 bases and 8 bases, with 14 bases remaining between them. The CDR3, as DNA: TGTGCCAGCACACGGACCCGGGGGGAAAAACTGTTTTTT. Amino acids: CASTRTRGEKLFF.

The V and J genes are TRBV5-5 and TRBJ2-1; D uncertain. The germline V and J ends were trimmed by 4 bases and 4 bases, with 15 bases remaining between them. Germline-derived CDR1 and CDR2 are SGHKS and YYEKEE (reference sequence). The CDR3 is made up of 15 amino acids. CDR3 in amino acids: CASSLGRVGYNEQFF. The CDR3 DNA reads TGTGCCAGCAGCCTCGGAAGGGTAGGGTACAATGAGCAGTTCTTC.

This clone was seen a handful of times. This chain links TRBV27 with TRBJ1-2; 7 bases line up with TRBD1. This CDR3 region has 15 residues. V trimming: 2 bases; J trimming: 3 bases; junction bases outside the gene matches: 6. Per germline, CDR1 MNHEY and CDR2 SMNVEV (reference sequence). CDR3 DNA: TGTGCCAGCAGTTTAGAGGCGGGACAGTACTATGGCTACACCTTC. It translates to CASSLEAGQYYGYTF.

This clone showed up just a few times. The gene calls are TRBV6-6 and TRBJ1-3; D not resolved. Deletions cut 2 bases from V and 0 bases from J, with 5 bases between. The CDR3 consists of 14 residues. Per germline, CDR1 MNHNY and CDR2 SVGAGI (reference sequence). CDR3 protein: CASSYTASGNTIYF. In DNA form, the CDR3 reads TGTGCCAGCAGTTACACAGCCTCTGGAAACACCATATATTTT.

This CDR3 is CASSFVNEQFF. In nucleotides, the CDR3 is TGTGCCAGCAGTTTTGTTAATGAGCAGTTCTTC. V is TRBV27 and J is TRBJ2-1; D remains unclear. CDR3 length: 11 amino acids. CDR1 and CDR2 (germline): MNHEY, SMNVEV (reference sequence). V was cut by 3 bases and J by 7 bases, with 4 bases left in between.

The CDR3 reads CASSLRGDFTSTDTQYF. The CDR3 region has the DNA TGTGCCAGCAGTTTAAGGGGGGACTTCACTAGCACAGATACGCAGTATTTT. The chain employs TRBV27 and TRBJ2-3; D tentatively fits TRBD1 or TRBD2 (6 bases each). CDR1 and CDR2 from the germline V gene are MNHEY and SMNVEV (reference sequence). The V end was cut by 2 bases, the J end by 0 bases, with 15 bases between. This CDR3 spans 17 amino acids.

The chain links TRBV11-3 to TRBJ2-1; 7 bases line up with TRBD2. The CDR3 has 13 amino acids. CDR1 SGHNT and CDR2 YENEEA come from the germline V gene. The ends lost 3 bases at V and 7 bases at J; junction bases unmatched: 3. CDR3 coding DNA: TGTGCCAGCAGCTTGAGCGGGGTGAATGAGCAGTTCTTC. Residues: CASSLSGVNEQFF. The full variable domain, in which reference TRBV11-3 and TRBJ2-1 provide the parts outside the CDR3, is EAGVVQSPRYKIIEKKQPVAFWCNPISGHNTLYWYLQNLGQGPELLIRYENEEAVDDSQLPKDRFSAERLKGVDSTLKIQPAELGDSAVYLCASSLSGVNEQFFGPGTRLTVL.

The CDR3 nucleotides read TGTGCCAGCAGCTCCATTCGGGAGGGCCAAGAGACCCAGTACTTC. Translated: CASSSIREGQETQYF. This chain uses TRBV28 with TRBJ2-5; 8 bases line up with TRBD2. V shed 6 bases, J shed 1 base, and the junction held 7 bases outside the gene matches. CDR3 length: 15 residues. Germline loops: CDR1 MDHEN, CDR2 SYDVKM.

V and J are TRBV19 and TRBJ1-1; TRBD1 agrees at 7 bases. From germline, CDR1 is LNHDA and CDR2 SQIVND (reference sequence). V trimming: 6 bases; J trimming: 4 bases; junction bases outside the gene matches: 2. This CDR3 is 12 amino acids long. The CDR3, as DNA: TGTGCCAGTAGCAGGGGGGGCACTGAAGCTTTCTTT. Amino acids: CASSRGGTEAFF.

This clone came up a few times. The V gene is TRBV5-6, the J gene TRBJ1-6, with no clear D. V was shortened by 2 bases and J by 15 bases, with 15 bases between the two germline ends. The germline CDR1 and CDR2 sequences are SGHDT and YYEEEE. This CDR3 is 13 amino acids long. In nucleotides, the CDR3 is TGTGCCAGCAGCTTAGGGCCAGCGAGCATCCTCCACTTT. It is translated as CASSLGPASILHF.

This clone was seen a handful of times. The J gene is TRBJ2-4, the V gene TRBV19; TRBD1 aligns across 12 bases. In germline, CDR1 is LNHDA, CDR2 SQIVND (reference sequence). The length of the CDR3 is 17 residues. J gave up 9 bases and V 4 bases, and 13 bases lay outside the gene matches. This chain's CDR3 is CASSSPSGQGAYGIQYF. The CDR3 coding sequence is TGTGCCAGTAGTAGTCCATCGGGACAGGGGGCTTATGGCATTCAGTACTTC.